This TCR beta chain was sequenced for a study of cytomegalovirus exposure and HLA in healthy donors (dated by TCRdb to about 2017). General notes on the study: An earlier analysis of several hundred of the donors reported roughly 300 Gb of sequence data and some 110 million unique TCR beta sequences obtained from 150 million to 200 million T cells. Approximately 300 gigabases of sequencing data and tens of millions of unique TCR sequences were included in an early release covering under 650 HLA-typed donors. Of the 300 to 500 genotyped donors, 75% to 85% were placed in the genetic ancestry cluster associated with self-reported Caucasian donors. The study was designed to test whether signatures of past pathogen exposure could be identified by cataloging public T cell receptors. The study profiled the T cell repertoires of 500 to 800 subjects by immunosequencing and related them to cytomegalovirus serostatus. In addition to the first cohort of around 670 subjects, a separate validation cohort of approximately 120 different subjects was used. To predict cytomegalovirus infection status, the study brought together high-throughput TCR immunosequencing, statistical association of individual TCRs with disease status, and machine learning. In a later analysis, previously published TCR beta repertoires from 666 donors were re-analyzed and high-resolution HLA genotyping was added so that TCR occurrence patterns could be studied. The later analysis used no new phenotypic data to find candidate immune exposures, relying instead on TCR beta sequences and their occurrence across donors. To decide whether each TCR beta V gene segment behaved as functional or pseudogenic, an earlier analysis of some 600 of the donors relied on high-throughput TCR beta sequencing. Donor age, sex, ethnicity and CMV serostatus were collected together with the repertoire data. In a later genetic analysis, genome-wide SNP genotypes for 398 of the 666 donors were used, and that subset was treated as a discovery cohort. Every repertoire in the discovery cohort had been generated on one and the same sequencing platform. Class I and class II HLA loci were covered by the typing at four-digit resolution. Typing coverage varied by locus: roughly 629-630 donors for A, B, C, DRB1 and DQB1; approximately 560 for DQA1; approximately 610 for DPA1; more than 450 for DPB1. Four to six DR-DQ haplotypes were handled as single units for association and clustering, since linkage in the cohort was strong. On average, 235,054 unique TCR beta nucleotide sequences were sequenced per donor among fewer than 500 genotyped donors of the cohort, with roughly a sixth of those sequences being non-productive.

The cohort consisted of 650 to 850 healthy bone marrow donors. At the time of sampling, every cohort member was nominally healthy, though immune exposures that went unrecorded were likely present. The donor was CMV seronegative and belonged to the group of 380 or so seronegative cohort members. A peripheral blood sample was provided by each donor, and peripheral blood mononuclear cells were used for TCR beta sequencing. Genomic DNA extraction from the blood cell samples was performed with the Qiagen DNeasy Blood Extraction Kit. Spanning cysteine to phenylalanine, the CDR3 consists of 14 amino acids. Only the CDR3 part of the read is kept: 42 bases, read in frame from the first base. Sequences KGHSH (CDR1) and LQKENI (CDR2) are obtained from the germline V gene. V has 1 base trimmed and J has 5 bases trimmed; junction bases matching no gene number 0. Broader findings and caveats from the paper: Three of the identified cytomegalovirus-associated TCR beta chains were confirmed in vitro to be specific for cytomegalovirus antigens. This cohort had only TCR beta chains sequenced, and the lack of alpha or paired-chain data limited which features could be detected. In an earlier analysis of roughly 560 of the donors, most TCR beta V segments were observed in productive rearrangements about 87% or about 30% of the time, broadly matching IMGT annotations. Most CMV-associated TCR beta chains appeared to be HLA-restricted in a later analysis, and the HLA associations seemed to be driven largely by CMV exposure. The earlier analysis of approximately 590 of the donors excluded some 15 rarely observed V segments, including chromosome 9 orphons, because counts were too low. Because HLA typing was unavailable for some donors at each locus, only the typed subset was used in association tests. A further reported finding was that TCR beta sequences accurately predicted the HLA-A and HLA-B alleles for most subjects in the first cohort. Presence/absence analyses assumed roughly uniform sequencing depth across donors, an assumption that may not hold. In a later genetic analysis, fewer N-insertions in productive TCRs were reported among donors in an Asian-associated ancestry cluster than the roughly 700-donor mean. A later analysis reported that several top co-occurrence clusters appeared linked to parvovirus B19, influenza, CMV and Epstein-Barr virus. In the study, around 150 TCR beta chains were listed as associated with cytomegalovirus. The only immune exposure information available for the cohort was CMV serostatus. In a later analysis, about 16,000 TCR beta sequences were associated with specific HLA alleles at a false discovery rate of 0.05. The 87-base-pair reads could not distinguish some IMGT-functional V segments, including TRBV6-2 and TRBV6-3, so those segments were excluded. While some public TCRs were present in many individuals, most TCR sequences turned up only very rarely across donors. In both the original and validation cohorts, the classifier was reported to diagnose cytomegalovirus status with high specificity and sensitivity. When HLA alleles, especially DR and DQ, strongly co-occurred, attributing TCR associations to individual alleles was difficult. According to the authors, the approach could potentially be generalized to other disease states and immunological phenotypes. Correlated functional status among segregating V segments might be attributable to linkage disequilibrium, but an unknown experimental factor could not be ruled out. In a later analysis, HLA-associated TCR beta chains showed more clonal expansion and lower generation probabilities than non-associated chains that were equally common. A cluster of highly shared sequence variants was judged likely to represent a technical artifact of the sequencing pipeline. In a later genetic analysis, a missense DCLRE1C variant was associated with V-gene and J-gene trimming of TCR beta chains, and the association was replicated in an independent cohort. In a later analysis, TCR association rates were found to vary across HLA loci, with the most associated TCRs seen for DRB1 alleles and the fewest for HLA-C alleles.

A word on this clone: No antigen is known for it. There are no base qualities to consult, and no much larger clone falls within one base.

Libraries came from the immunoSEQ multiplex PCR assay. The multiplex PCR relied on a mix of 60 forward primers for TCR Vbeta segments and 13 reverse primers for TCR Jbeta segments. A multiplex PCR assay on genomic DNA amplified the CDR3 region of rearranged TCR beta genes. The amplified TCR beta libraries were sequenced on the Illumina HiSeq System as 87-base-pair reads. The paper's data handling went like this. Across the 640 or so repertoires, a later analysis counted 80 million or so unique TCR beta chains, around 11 million of which were shared by at least two donors. To remove PCR and sequencing errors, raw reads were error-corrected and collapsed into unique sequences using a nearest-neighbor algorithm that merged closely related sequences. To assign V, D and J gene segments, CDR3 sequences were aligned to IMGT reference sequences. For a sequence to be retained, at least a six-nucleotide match to both a V gene segment and a J gene segment was required. Rearrangements were classified as productive when the CDR3 lacked stop codons and remained in frame with V and J, and all other rearrangements were classified as non-productive. Following IMGT convention, CDR3 was defined as the stretch from the second conserved V-encoded cysteine up to the conserved J-encoded phenylalanine. The earlier analysis of some 600 of the donors excluded sequences that lacked an unambiguous match to a single V gene segment. In an earlier analysis of around 590 of the donors, a V segment was called functional when productive rearrangements were above 56.7%, and segregating when the standard deviation between donors exceeded 5%. To diagnose cytomegalovirus status from the catalog of TCR beta chain sequences, a statistical classification framework was built. In a later analysis, TCR nucleotide sequences were compared against IMGT/GENE-DB human TR gene sequences so that V and J genes could be assigned. A later analysis assigned CDR3 sequences and most-parsimonious VDJ recombination scenarios with the TCRdist pipeline. In a later analysis, each TCR beta chain was defined by its CDR3 amino acid sequence together with its V-gene family, and reads without a unique V-gene family were excluded. As a way to deal with suspected cross-contamination and a sequencing artifact, a later analysis dropped 640 or so nucleotide sequences that were highly shared and had low generation probability. A later analysis calculated a clonal expansion index for each public chain from normalized within-repertoire ranks of inferred template counts. In a later analysis, generation probabilities were computed using a VDJ recombination model fitted to out-of-frame rearrangements, and the results were checked against IGoR. In a later analysis, hypergeometric tests were used to score TCR-TCR, TCR-HLA and TCR-CMV co-occurrence, with a repertoire-size bias correction applied to TCR pairs. False discovery rates were estimated in a later analysis by permuting HLA or CMV assignments 20 times. In a later analysis, co-occurring TCRs were grouped using DBSCAN, and TCRdist sequence similarity was added for clustering within HLA-allele-positive subsets. Repertoires with fewer than 30,000 or more than 120,000 public chains, plus five repertoires with anomalous nucleotide sharing, were excluded from co-occurrence clustering. TCRdb re-hosts the immuneACCESS table, in-frame sequences only. Its copies lack some clones; in the studies checked, an unresolved V gene accounts for under half of them, and the cause for the rest is not known. Clone size and V and J calls were adopted from that table, with D and trimming inferred from the DNA. The table for this sample lists 130,000 or so clones; roughly 75% of them were counted only once. Together, the top ten hold roughly 5.5% of the sample.

The sequenced sample was PBMCs. The TCR originated in a man younger than 40 in good health and CMV-seronegative. The receptor chain draws on TRBV18 and TRBJ2-1, and 9 bases in between align with TRBD2. This receptor has the CDR3 CASSPLAGDNEQFF. The nucleotides read TGTGCCAGCTCACCACTAGCGGGGGACAATGAGCAGTTCTTC.